This TCR beta chain was sequenced in a study of Ad26.COV2.S vaccination and SARS-CoV-2 variants. As for the study in general: It was the COV1001 Ad26.COV2.S trial arm that included the donor. Intramuscular Ad26.COV2.S doses were given once or twice, 56 days apart. Study results and caveats: With respect to non-spike TCR breadth, vaccine and placebo recipients were similar.

Remarks on this clone: Its antigen remains unidentified.

Some clones are missing from TCRdb's copy, which holds only in-frame ones; the method was immunoSEQ multiplex PCR. Among some 340,000 clones listed, 70% to 90% were seen once. As to treatment: around 19 received Ad26.COV2.S at low or high dose, single or two shots; 5 received placebo; per-sample allocation not given. Sampling happened 63 days after the first vaccine or placebo injection. The study used a vaccine consisting of an Ad26 vector that expressed Wuhan-strain SARS-CoV-2 spike. Germline lookup yields CDR1 SGHVS and CDR2 FQNEAQ. The CDR3 consists of 15 residues. V lost 5 bases to trimming and J lost 4 bases, with 15 bases between them.

The TCR originated in a person between 18 and 59 years old who received the Ad26.COV2.S COVID-19 vaccine or a placebo. The genes are TRBV7-8 and TRBJ2-1; maybe TRBD2 (6 bases). The source material was peripheral blood, sampled in a trial of Ad26.COV2.S vaccine versus placebo. The CDR3 sequence: CASSRNPGLYNEQFF. The CDR3 DNA follows: TGTGCCAGCAGCAGGAACCCGGGACTTTACAATGAGCAGTTCTTC.